One TCR beta chain is described in this entry. Its antigen is not identified. The junction and the germline gene differ at one end; a read error may be behind it. The CDR3 has 15 amino acids. The entry originates in a study of tumor and adjacent non-tumor tissue in lung cancer. Study-wide results and limits: Normal lung showed higher cumulative top 100 clone frequency than tumor. Tumor tissue had significantly higher TCR diversity than normal lung. Patients with more diverse tumor TCRs had worse survival.

Three rounds of nested PCR, following a modified ARM-PCR protocol, produced the TCRbeta library. TCRdb ran MiXCR on the multiplex PCR reads and lists one entry per CDR3 protein. The table records 220,000 or so distinct CDR3 sequences, less than 80% of them present only once. This sample's RNA came from whole unsorted tissue. V and J are TRBV12-3 or TRBV12-4 and TRBJ2-5; D may match TRBD1 or TRBD2 (5 bases each). The TCR was taken from a man aged 60 to 75 with non-small cell lung cancer. The specimen sequenced was lung tumor tissue. CDR3 bases: TGTGCCAGCAGTCTGGGGACCACGGACCGAGAGACCCGGTACTTC. Translation gives CASSLGTTDRETRYF.